This TCR beta chain was sequenced for a study of cytotoxic CD8 clonotypes in ibrutinib-treated CLL. Study-wide results and limits: Against age-matched healthy donors, baseline clonality ran higher and tracked circulating CD8+ T-cell counts. A rise in clonality was seen at ibrutinib response, and a fall back toward baseline was seen at progression.

Sequencing used immunoSEQ multiplex PCR; TCRdb keeps in-frame clones, though not all of them. The sample consists of roughly 220,000 clones, 70% of them appearing once. Of note for this clone: The antigen remains unidentified.

Germline lookup yields CDR1 SGHDT and CDR2 YYEEEE. The V and J ends lost 1 base and 6 bases respectively, with 8 bases between them. This CDR3 comprises 13 residues. The specimen was PBMCs, collected after 12 months of ibrutinib treatment. This sequence was found in a human donor with chronic lymphocytic leukemia. The rearrangement links TRBV5-6 to TRBJ1-5; D unresolved. The CDR3 sequence is CASSLSRIQPQHF. The CDR3 nucleotides are TGTGCCAGCAGCTTGAGTCGGATTCAGCCCCAGCATTTT. Variable domain in full (rest from reference TRBV5-6 and TRBJ1-5): DAGVTQSPTHLIKTRGQQVTLRCSPKSGHDTVSWYQQALGQGPQFIFQYYEEEERQRGNFPDRFSGHQFPNYSSELNVNALLLGDSALYLCASSLSRIQPQHFGDGTRLSIL.